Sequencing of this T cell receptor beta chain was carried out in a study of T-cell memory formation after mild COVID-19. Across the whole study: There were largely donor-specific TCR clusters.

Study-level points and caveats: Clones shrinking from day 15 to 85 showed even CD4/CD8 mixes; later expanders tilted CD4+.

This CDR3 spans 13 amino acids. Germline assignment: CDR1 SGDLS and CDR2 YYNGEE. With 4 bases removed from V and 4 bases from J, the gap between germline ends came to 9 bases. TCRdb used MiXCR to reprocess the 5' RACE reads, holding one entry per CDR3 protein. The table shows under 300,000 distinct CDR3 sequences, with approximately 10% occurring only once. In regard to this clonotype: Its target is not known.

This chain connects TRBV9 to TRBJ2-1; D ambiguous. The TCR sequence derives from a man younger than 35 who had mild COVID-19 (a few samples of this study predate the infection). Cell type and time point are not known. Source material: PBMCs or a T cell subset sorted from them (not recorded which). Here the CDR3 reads CASSPPIYNEQFF. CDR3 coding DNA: TGTGCCAGCAGCCCCCCAATATACAATGAGCAGTTCTTC.